The next 9 T cell receptor beta chains were all read from a single sample in a study of human thymus T cells. Profiling relied on immunoSEQ multiplex PCR, and the TCRdb table lists in-frame clones only, not all of them. The table includes 55,000 to 85,000 clones, roughly 96% detected once. Thymus specimens were resections from corrective heart surgery. The sequenced sample was thymus tissue. These receptors all stem from a girl under three years old with a congenital heart defect but otherwise immunologically healthy.

The chain couples TRBV4-3 to TRBJ2-1, with 12 bases aligning to TRBD2. Trimming at V came to 0 bases and at J to 5 bases, leaving 8 bases not matched to a gene. This CDR3 region has 18 residues. Germline-derived CDR1 and CDR2 are LGHNA and YSLEER. The CDR3 nucleotides are TGCGCCAGCAGCCAAGAGCTACCAGGACTAGCGGGGAACAATGAGCAGTTCTTC. Amino acids: CASSQELPGLAGNNEQFF.

The CDR3 DNA reads as TGCGCCAGCAGCACCGCCGGGGCAGGGAACACCGGGGAGCTGTTTTTT. Protein product: CASSTAGAGNTGELFF. The rearrangement uses TRBV5-1 and TRBJ2-2; D may be TRBD1 or TRBD2 (5 bases each). CDR1 is SGHRS, CDR2 YFSETQ, per germline. The CDR3 is 16 residues long. V was cut by 4 bases and J by 1 base, with 14 bases left in between.

The chain is built from TRBV27 and TRBJ2-7, with D possibly matching TRBD2 (6 bases). Germline V gene lookup returns CDR1 MNHEY and CDR2 SMNVEV (reference sequence). This CDR3 is built from 14 residues. Trimming left V 7 bases short and J 0 bases short, with 13 bases between. CDR3 bases: TGTGCCAGCAAAGAGGTAGCGGCCTCCTACGAGCAGTACTTC. Translated: CASKEVAASYEQYF.

The chain couples TRBV18 to TRBJ2-5; D is possibly TRBD2 (5 bases). The germline gives CDR1 KGHSH, CDR2 LQKENI. Trimming cost V 3 bases and J 9 bases, with 14 bases left between them. The CDR3 runs to 13 residues. The CDR3 protein is CASSPTRLAPQYF. The CDR3 region has the DNA TGTGCCAGCTCACCTACTAGACTCGCCCCCCAGTACTTC. The variable domain in full, completed from reference TRBV18 and TRBJ2-5, reads NAGVMQNPRHLVRRRGQEARLRCSPMKGHSHVYWYRQLPEEGLKFMVYLQKENIIDESGMPKERFSAEFPKEGPSILRIQQVVRGDSAAYFCASSPTRLAPQYFGPGTRLLVL.

The gene calls are TRBV28 and TRBJ1-4; the match to TRBD1 covers 7 bases. Unmatched junction bases numbered 5, after V lost 5 bases and J lost 5 bases. Germline V gene data show CDR1 as MDHEN and CDR2 as SYDVKM. The CDR3 contains 14 residues. As DNA, the CDR3 is TGTGCCAGCAGTAGAGGGGGCGGGAATGAAAAACTGTTTTTT. Its translation: CASSRGGGNEKLFF.

The CDR3 loop is CASSLWPVHRGKTGNEQFF. In DNA form, the CDR3 reads TGTGCCAGCAGTTTATGGCCCGTCCACAGGGGGAAGACGGGGAATGAGCAGTTCTTC. The chain carries TRBV28 and TRBJ2-1; 8 bases fit TRBD1. The CDR3 is 19 residues long. Per the germline V gene, CDR1 is MDHEN and CDR2 is SYDVKM. V lost 0 bases to trimming and J lost 7 bases; unmatched junction nucleotides: 17.

This CDR3 is CASSQEANTEAFF. CDR3 DNA sequence: TGTGCCAGCAGCCAAGAGGCGAACACTGAAGCTTTCTTT. This rearrangement joins TRBV14 to TRBJ1-1; no clear D. The CDR3 spans 13 residues. V was shortened by 0 bases and J by 1 base, with 3 bases between the two germline ends. CDR1 is SGHDN, CDR2 FVKESK, per germline. Using reference TRBV14 and TRBJ1-1 for the parts outside the CDR3, the full variable domain is EAGVTQFPSHSVIEKGQTVTLRCDPISGHDNLYWYRRVMGKEIKFLLHFVKESKQDESGMPNNRFLAERTGGTYSTLKVQPAELEDSGVYFCASSQEANTEAFFGQGTRLTVV.

The rearrangement links TRBV4-3 to TRBJ2-7; tentatively, D is TRBD1 or TRBD2 (5 bases each). The CDR3 is 13 amino acids. The V gene lost 1 base and the J gene lost 5 bases, with 9 bases spanning the gap. CDR1 and CDR2 (germline): LGHNA, YSLEER. Written as DNA, the CDR3 is TGCGCCAGCAGCCAAGGGCGAGGGGACGAGCAGTACTTC. Translating gives CASSQGRGDEQYF.

The gene calls are TRBV28 and TRBJ2-3; no clear D. The ends were cut back, 2 bases at V and 2 bases at J, with 11 bases in the middle. The CDR3 runs 15 residues. The germline V gene has CDR1 MDHEN and CDR2 SYDVKM. The CDR3 bases are TGTGCCAGCAGTTTAAACCTCACTATCACAGATACGCAGTATTTT. Its translation: CASSLNLTITDTQYF.